Listed below are T cell receptor beta chains from one sample, sequenced in a study of control samples from healthy donors and cancer patients. Repertoires were generated with immunoSEQ multiplex PCR, while TCRdb's copy carries only in-frame clones and drops some. The data hold around 130,000 clones, with 70% to 90% observed a single time. Sequenced input: blood. These receptors came from a man over 45 in good health. Each CDR3 is given with its conserved first and last residue. A D gene is named only where the DNA matches it firmly. Not all rows give a size; the values are once, few, many and, for expanded clones, a class.

d_call	cdr3_length	v_call	clone_size	j_call	cdr3_nt	cdr3_aa
.	14	TRBV27	.	TRBJ1-6	TGTGCCAGCAGTTTAAGTCGGGTGAATTCACCCCTCCACTTT	CASSLSRVNSPLHF
.	13	TRBV3-1/TRBV3-2	.	TRBJ1-1	TGTGCCAGCAGCCAAGAAGGAAACAGGGAAGCTTTCTTT	CASSQEGNREAFF
.	13	TRBV28	.	TRBJ2-7	TGTGCCAGCAGAACCCCCCCCCTAGGCGAGCAGTACTTC	CASRTPPLGEQYF
TRBD1	13	TRBV30	few	TRBJ1-2	TGTGTGGTAGTAAGGGACAGGCCCTATGGCTACACCTTC	CVVVRDRPYGYTF
TRBD2	16	TRBV28	.	TRBJ2-1	TGTGCCAGCAGTTTATTAGCGGGGCTTTCCTACAATGAGCAGTTCTTC	CASSLLAGLSYNEQFF
.	12	TRBV7-6	.	TRBJ2-5	TGTGCCAGCAGCCAAAGGCGAGGGGGGGTTTACTTC	CASSQRRGGVYF
.	13	TRBV6-6	.	TRBJ1-2	TGTGCCACTCGAGACGGGGGGCAGTATGGCTACACCTTC	CATRDGGQYGYTF
.	15	TRBV14	.	TRBJ2-3	TGTGCCAGCAGCCAACTCTCGGGGTACACAGATACGCAGTATTTT	CASSQLSGYTDTQYF
TRBD2	15	TRBV4-1	once	TRBJ2-7	TGCGCCAGCAGCCAAGTAGCGACTAGCGCCTACGAGCAGTACTTC	CASSQVATSAYEQYF
.	14	TRBV27	.	TRBJ1-5	TGTGCCAGCAGCCTATCGGGGAGCAATCAGCCCCAGCATTTT	CASSLSGSNQPQHF
TRBD1	17	TRBV6-1	once	TRBJ1-5	TGTGCCAGCAGTGAAAGGGGTTGGACAGGGGGACGCCAGCCCCAGCATTTT	CASSERGWTGGRQPQHF
.	16	TRBV5-5	.	TRBJ2-1	TGTGCCAGCAGCGACCGGGACACGAGCTCCTACAATGAGCAGTTCTTC	CASSDRDTSSYNEQFF
TRBD2	16	TRBV3-1/TRBV3-2	.	TRBJ2-7	TGTGCCAGCAGCAAGGGACTAGCGATGAGCTCCTACGAGCAGTACTTC	CASSKGLAMSSYEQYF
.	13	TRBV9	few	TRBJ2-7	TGTGCCAGCAGCGTAGAGGAGGGAGACGAGCAGTACTTC	CASSVEEGDEQYF
TRBD1	13	TRBV29-1	once	TRBJ1-1	TGCAGCGGCGACAGGGGTGGGAACACTGAAGCTTTCTTT	CSGDRGGNTEAFF
TRBD1	13	TRBV19	.	TRBJ1-2	TGTGCCAGTACCCAGACAGGGGGCTTTGGCTACACCTTC	CASTQTGGFGYTF
.	14	TRBV9	.	TRBJ1-4	TGTGCCAGCAGCCCGGGGGCAACTAATGAAAAACTGTTTTTT	CASSPGATNEKLFF
TRBD1	13	TRBV5-1	.	TRBJ2-4	TGCGCCAGCAGACAGACAGGGAATAACATTCAGTACTTC	CASRQTGNNIQYF
TRBD1	15	TRBV25-1	.	TRBJ1-2	TGTGCCAGCAGTGAACCGGGACAGGATTCCTATGGCTACACCTTC	CASSEPGQDSYGYTF
TRBD1	16	TRBV6-1	.	TRBJ1-5	TGTGCCAGCAGTGGAGGAGGGACAGGGGGCTATCAGCCCCAGCATTTT	CASSGGGTGGYQPQHF
.	23	TRBV5-1	.	TRBJ1-1	TGCGCCAGCAAGCCTTGCCACCATACGACAGGTCGCACCCGGGCCAATTCGAACACTGAAGCTTTCTTT	CASKPCHHTTGRTRANSNTEAFF
TRBD2	14	TRBV30	.	TRBJ2-5	TGTGCCTGGAGTGGCTCCGGGACTAAAGAGACCCAGTACTTC	CAWSGSGTKETQYF
TRBD1	17	TRBV6-2/TRBV6-3	once	TRBJ2-2	TGTGCCAGCAGTTACAGAGCAGGGGGCGCAGACACCGGGGAGCTGTTTTTT	CASSYRAGGADTGELFF
.	13	TRBV5-1	.	TRBJ1-1	TGCGCCAGCAGCTTCGAGCCGAACACTGAAGCTTTCTTT	CASSFEPNTEAFF
.	12	TRBV3-1/TRBV3-2	once	TRBJ1-4	TGTGCCAGCTGGGGCAGGGGCGAAAAACTGTTTTTT	CASWGRGEKLFF
.	13	TRBV6-5	.	TRBJ2-1	TGTGCCAGCAGTTCAAGGACTATTAATGAGCAGTTCTTC	CASSSRTINEQFF
.	14	TRBV5-1	.	TRBJ2-7	TGCGCCAGCAGCTTGCTGGCAGAAAGCTACGAGCAGTACTTC	CASSLLAESYEQYF
TRBD1	15	TRBV25-1	.	TRBJ2-7	TGTGCCAGCAGCCGAGGGTCACAGGGGTGGTACGAGCAGTACTTC	CASSRGSQGWYEQYF
.	13	TRBV29-1	.	TRBJ2-7	TGCAGCGTTGTGGGAGACAGCTCCTACGAGCAGTACTTC	CSVVGDSSYEQYF
.	10	TRBV29-1	.	TRBJ2-1	TGCAGCGTTGGCTTCAATGAGCAGTTCTTC	CSVGFNEQFF
.	16	TRBV5-8	once	TRBJ1-5	TGTGCCAGCAGCTCCGCTAGGGTGACGGGCAATCAGCCCCAGCATTTT	CASSSARVTGNQPQHF
.	11	TRBV16	.	TRBJ2-7	TGTGCCAGCAGCGACTCCAACGAGCAGTACTTC	CASSDSNEQYF
.	14	TRBV5-1	few	TRBJ2-1	TGCGCCAGCAACGGTGGGGCTCGGAACAATGAGCAGTTCTTC	CASNGGARNNEQFF
.	16	TRBV2	.	TRBJ1-6	TGTGCCAGCAGTGTCAGGGGTTCTAGGGATAATTCACCCCTCCACTTT	CASSVRGSRDNSPLHF
.	16	TRBV9	.	TRBJ1-4	TGTGCCAGCAGCCTGGGCCCAACAGAGGGGGGTGAAAAACTGTTTTTT	CASSLGPTEGGEKLFF
TRBD2	15	TRBV11-3	.	TRBJ2-3	TGTGCCAGCAGCGGACTAGCGGGGGTTGTAGATACGCAGTATTTT	CASSGLAGVVDTQYF
.	15	TRBV5-1	.	TRBJ1-2	TGCGCCAGCAGCAGGGAGGGCGGGCAGAACTATGGCTACACCTTC	CASSREGGQNYGYTF
TRBD2	17	TRBV11-2	.	TRBJ2-3	TGTGCCAGCAGCTTAGATCGCGGGGGGGGGAGCACAGATACGCAGTATTTT	CASSLDRGGGSTDTQYF
.	18	TRBV5-1	.	TRBJ2-2	TGCGCCAGCAGCTCACTCCCCTATGGACGCGCGATGGCCGGGGAGCTGTTTTTT	CASSSLPYGRAMAGELFF
.	14	TRBV5-1	.	TRBJ1-1	TGCGCCAGCAGTCCCGATAGGGCGGCCACTGAAGCTTTCTTT	CASSPDRAATEAFF
.	13	TRBV5-6	.	TRBJ2-7	TGTGCCAGCAGCTTGGACACAGGGAGTGAGCAGTACTTC	CASSLDTGSEQYF
TRBD2	15	TRBV11-2	.	TRBJ2-1	TGTGCCAGCGGAACGCGGGCTAGCGGGGGTCATGAGCAGTTCTTC	CASGTRASGGHEQFF
.	14	TRBV4-1	.	TRBJ1-6	TGCGCCAGCAGCCAAGAAGAACGGAAGTCACCCCTCCACTTT	CASSQEERKSPLHF
.	15	TRBV5-1	.	TRBJ2-7	TGCGCCAGCAGCTTGGTACCAGGACAGTCCTACGAGCAGTACTTC	CASSLVPGQSYEQYF
.	15	TRBV7-2	.	TRBJ2-7	TGTGCCAGCAGCCTTAGTTCAGGGGACCGCCACGAGCAGTACTTC	CASSLSSGDRHEQYF
TRBD2	14	TRBV29-1	.	TRBJ2-1	TGCAGCGTTGGGTCTAGCGGGGCTTACAATGAGCAGTTCTTC	CSVGSSGAYNEQFF
.	14	TRBV3-1/TRBV3-2	.	TRBJ2-5	TGTGCCAGCAGCCAAGACCCCCTGGGGGAGACCCAGTACTTC	CASSQDPLGETQYF
TRBD2	14	TRBV10-3	.	TRBJ2-7	TGTGCCACGACTAGCGGGGTCGAAAGGAACGAGCAGTACTTC	CATTSGVERNEQYF
.	15	TRBV18	.	TRBJ1-1	TGTGCCAGCTCATCAGATAGTGGGGGGCGTACTGAAGCTTTCTTT	CASSSDSGGRTEAFF
.	15	TRBV4-1	once	TRBJ1-5	TGCGCCAGCAGCACGCACTTACAGGGTATTCAGCCCCAGCATTTT	CASSTHLQGIQPQHF
TRBD1	16	TRBV7-7	once	TRBJ2-1	TGTGCTAGCAGCACTTCCGGGACAGGGGATATGAATGAGCAGTTCTTC	CASSTSGTGDMNEQFF
TRBD2	16	TRBV9	.	TRBJ2-1	TGTGCCAGCAGCGTAGTGATAGCGGGGAATTCCAATGAGCAGTTCTTC	CASSVVIAGNSNEQFF
TRBD1	13	TRBV7-9	.	TRBJ2-5	TGTGCCAGCAGCCGCCAGGGGGTAGAGACCCAGTACTTC	CASSRQGVETQYF
.	12	TRBV19	.	TRBJ2-7	TGTGCCAGTAGTGCAACTGGCTACGAGCAGTACTTC	CASSATGYEQYF
TRBD1	15	TRBV24-1	.	TRBJ1-5	TGTGCCACCAGTGGAGACAGGGATGGAGGCCAGCCCCAGCATTTT	CATSGDRDGGQPQHF